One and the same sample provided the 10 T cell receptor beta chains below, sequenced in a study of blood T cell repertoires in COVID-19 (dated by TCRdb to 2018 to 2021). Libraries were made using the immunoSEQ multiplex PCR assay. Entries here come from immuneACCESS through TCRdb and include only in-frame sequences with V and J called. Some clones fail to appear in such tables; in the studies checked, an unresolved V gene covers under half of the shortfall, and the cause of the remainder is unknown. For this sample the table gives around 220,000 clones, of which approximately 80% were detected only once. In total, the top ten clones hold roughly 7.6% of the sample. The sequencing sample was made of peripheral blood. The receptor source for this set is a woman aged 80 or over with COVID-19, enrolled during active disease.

CDR3 coding DNA: TGCAGTGCTTCAGGGAGGACTGAAGCTTTCTTT. This gives the protein CSASGRTEAFF. The chain has TRBV20-1 and TRBJ1-1, with D tentatively TRBD1 (5 bases). The germline V and J ends were trimmed by 5 bases and 5 bases, with 9 bases remaining between them. The CDR3 totals 11 residues. Germline V gene lookup returns CDR1 DFQATT and CDR2 SNEGSKA (reference sequence).

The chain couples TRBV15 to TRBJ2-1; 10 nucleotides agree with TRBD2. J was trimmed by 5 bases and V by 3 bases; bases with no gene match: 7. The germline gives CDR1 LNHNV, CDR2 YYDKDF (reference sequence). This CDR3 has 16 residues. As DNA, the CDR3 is TGTGCCACCAGCAGGGGTTTAGCGGGAGGTCACAATGAGCAGTTCTTC. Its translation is CATSRGLAGGHNEQFF. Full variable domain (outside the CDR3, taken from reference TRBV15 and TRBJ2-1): DAMVIQNPRYQVTQFGKPVTLSCSQTLNHNVMYWYQQKSSQAPKLLFHYYDKDFNNEADTPDNFQSRRPNTSFCFLDIRSPGLGDTAMYLCATSRGLAGGHNEQFFGPGTRLTVL.

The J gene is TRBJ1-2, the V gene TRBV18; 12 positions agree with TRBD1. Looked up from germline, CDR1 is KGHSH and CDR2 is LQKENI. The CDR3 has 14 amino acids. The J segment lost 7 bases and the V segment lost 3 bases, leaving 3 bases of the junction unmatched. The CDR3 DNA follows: TGTGCCAGCTCACCGGGACAGGGGGCTGGTGGCTACACCTTC. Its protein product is CASSPGQGAGGYTF.

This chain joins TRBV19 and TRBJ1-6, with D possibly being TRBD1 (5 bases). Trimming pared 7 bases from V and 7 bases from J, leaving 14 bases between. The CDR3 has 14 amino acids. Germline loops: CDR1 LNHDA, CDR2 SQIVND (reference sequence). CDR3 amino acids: CASTAGNVNSPLHF. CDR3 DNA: TGTGCCAGTACCGCAGGGAACGTCAATTCACCCCTCCACTTT.

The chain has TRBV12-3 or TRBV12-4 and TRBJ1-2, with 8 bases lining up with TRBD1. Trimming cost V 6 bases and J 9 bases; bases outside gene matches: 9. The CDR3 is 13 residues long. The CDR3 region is CASSPTGESSYTF. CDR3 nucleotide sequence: TGTGCCAGCAGCCCGACAGGGGAAAGTAGCTACACCTTC.

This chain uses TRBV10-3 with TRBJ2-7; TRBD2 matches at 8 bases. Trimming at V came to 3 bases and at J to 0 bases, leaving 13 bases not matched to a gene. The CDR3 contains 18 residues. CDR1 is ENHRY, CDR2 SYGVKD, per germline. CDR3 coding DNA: TGTGCCATCAGTGAAGGACTAGCCGGGCTCAGCACCTCCTACGAGCAGTACTTC. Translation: CAISEGLAGLSTSYEQYF.

CDR3 in amino acids: CASRAGRPLYGYTF. The CDR3 nucleotides are TGTGCCAGCAGGGCGGGCAGGCCGCTCTATGGCTACACCTTC. The chain recombines TRBV6-5 with TRBJ1-2; no firm D call. From germline, CDR1 is MNHEY and CDR2 SVGAGI. CDR3 size: 14 residues. V was clipped by 6 bases and J by 4 bases, with 15 bases between them.

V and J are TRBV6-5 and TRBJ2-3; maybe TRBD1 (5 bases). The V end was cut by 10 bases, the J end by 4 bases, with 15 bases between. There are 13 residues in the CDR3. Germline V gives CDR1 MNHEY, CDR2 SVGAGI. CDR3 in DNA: TGTGCCACCACCTCAGGGTTCGCAGATACGCAGTATTTT. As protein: CATTSGFADTQYF.

For the CDR3, the DNA is TGTGCCAGCAGCCAAGATTTAGGGACCGGGGGTGCCGAGCAGTACTTC. This sequence encodes CASSQDLGTGGAEQYF. The V call is TRBV3-1 (or the pseudogene TRBV3-2), the J call TRBJ2-7; a possible D gene is TRBD2 (6 bases). CDR1 is LGHDT, CDR2 YNNKEL, per germline (reference sequence). V shed 0 bases and J shed 6 bases, with 18 bases lying between them. The CDR3 covers 16 residues.

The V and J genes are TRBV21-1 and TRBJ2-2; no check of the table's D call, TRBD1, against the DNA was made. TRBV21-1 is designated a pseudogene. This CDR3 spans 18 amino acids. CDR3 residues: CASSKRRHCRVSGGELFF. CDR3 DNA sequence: TGTGCCAGCAGCAAAAGGCGACATTGCAGGGTTTCGGGCGGGGAGCTGTTTTTT.